The present entry profiles one T cell receptor beta chain with its context. Its cognate antigen is unknown. Each CDR3 protein is one row after TCRdb ran MiXCR on the reads. The sample records about 310,000 distinct CDR3 sequences, approximately 25% being singletons. Unmatched junction bases numbered 2, after V lost 0 bases and J lost 7 bases. The CDR3 length is 14 residues. The germline V gene encodes CDR1 DFQATT and CDR2 SNEGSKA (reference sequence). This record belongs to a study of T cell repertoires in cytomegalovirus infection. The TCR sequence derives from a human donor in good health (CMV status not recorded). Some clones in this sample may be carry-over from other donors' samples. The sequenced sample was cultured PBMCs, obtained from culture after CMV antigen stimulation. This rearrangement joins TRBV20-1 to TRBJ2-1, with 11 nucleotides matching TRBD2. The CDR3 loop is CSARDSGRVNEQFF. DNA of the CDR3: TGCAGTGCTAGAGATAGCGGGAGGGTTAATGAGCAGTTCTTC.